This TCR beta chain was observed in a study of T and B cells in COVID-19 patients. V was clipped by 5 bases and J by 8 bases, with 12 bases between them. CDR3 length: 13 residues. Germline V lookup: CDR1 KGHSH, CDR2 LQKENI. Blood genomic DNA input for TRB amplification was about 240-550 ng. Multiplex PCR with BIOMED2 TRB-A/B primer pools amplified TRB rearrangements. From the multiplex PCR reads, TCRdb called clonotypes with MiXCR, one entry per CDR3 protein. This sample has 8,000 or so distinct CDR3 sequences, with 40% found just once. The clonotype originates from a human donor who had recovered from COVID-19. Sequenced: blood. V gene TRBV18 combines with J gene TRBJ2-2, with unresolved D. CDR3 bases: TGTGCCAGCTCAGTCAGCCCCCCAGGGGAGCTGTTTTTT. Protein: CASSVSPPGELFF.